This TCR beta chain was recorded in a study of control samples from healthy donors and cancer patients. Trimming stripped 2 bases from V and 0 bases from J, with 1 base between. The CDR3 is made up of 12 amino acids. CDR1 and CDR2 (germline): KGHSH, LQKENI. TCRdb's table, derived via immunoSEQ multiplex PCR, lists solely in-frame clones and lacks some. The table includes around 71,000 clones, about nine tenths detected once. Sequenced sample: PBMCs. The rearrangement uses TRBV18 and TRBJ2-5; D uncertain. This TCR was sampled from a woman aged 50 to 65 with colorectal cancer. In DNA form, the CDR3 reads TGTGCCAGCTCACCAAACCAAGAGACCCAGTACTTC. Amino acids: CASSPNQETQYF.